The TCR beta chain described here comes from a study of blood T cells in healthy people across ages. For the study at large: Template switching recovered approximately one barcoded beta molecule for every two T cells.

There are 13 residues in the CDR3. The germline gives CDR1 MNHEY, CDR2 SMNVEV (reference sequence). Deletions cut 7 bases from V and 4 bases from J, with 10 bases between. Primers used in a second PCR of about 7 to 12 cycles were a sample-barcoded 5' primer and a J-beta primer mix. Using its own MiXCR run on the 5' RACE reads, TCRdb lists one record per CDR3 protein. The sample holds just over 800,000 distinct CDR3 sequences, 62% seen once. Donor samples were obtained from healthy Caucasian individuals from Russia, aged roughly 6 to 95. Roughly 10 milliliters was the volume of peripheral blood drawn from each donor. In this sample, this clonotype turned up once.

The origin of this receptor is a man in his thirties or forties in good health. The chain has TRBV27 and TRBJ2-2, with unresolved D. Input material: blood. For the CDR3, the DNA is TGTGCCAGCAATGTTGATGGCACCGGGGAGCTGTTTTTT. Its protein is CASNVDGTGELFF.